These T cell receptor beta chains were read from a single sample in a study of cytomegalovirus exposure and HLA in healthy donors. Assay used: immunoSEQ multiplex PCR; TCRdb lists only in-frame clones, some missing. The top ten clones hold about 1.5% of a sample with some 170,000 clones, more than 75% of them seen once. Sequences were obtained from PBMCs. Receptors originate from a woman aged 30 to 39 in good health and CMV-seronegative. The CDR3 runs from the conserved cysteine through the conserved F or W. D genes are given only for firm matches. Expanded clones get a size class; other rows say once, few or many, or leave the size out.

length	D	V	size	J	DNA	CDR3
18	TRBD2	TRBV27	NA	TRBJ2-5	TGTGCCAGCAGTTTCCCGCGGACTAGCGGGGGGCGCCCAGCATGCCAGTACTTC	CASSFPRTSGGRPACQYF
16	TRBD2	TRBV27	NA	TRBJ2-7	TGTGCCAGCAGTTTATCGACTTCGGGGGGTAGCTACGAGCAGTACTTC	CASSLSTSGGSYEQYF
14	TRBD1	TRBV29-1	NA	TRBJ1-1	TGCAGCGTTGGATCGACAGGGTATGGGACTGAAGCTTTCTTT	CSVGSTGYGTEAFF
14	NA	TRBV2	NA	TRBJ2-7	TGTGCCAGCAGTGAGACAGGGAGGAACTACGAGCAGTACTTC	CASSETGRNYEQYF
14	NA	TRBV6-6	NA	TRBJ1-1	TGTGCCAGCAGTGGCCGAGGGAGTCTCACTGAAGCTTTCTTT	CASSGRGSLTEAFF
15	TRBD2	TRBV6-5	NA	TRBJ2-1	TGTGCCAGCAGCCCCGGGACTAGCGGATACAATGAGCAGTTCTTC	CASSPGTSGYNEQFF
15	NA	TRBV27	NA	TRBJ1-6	TGTGCCAGCAGTCCTAGAACAGGGATAAATTCACCCCTCCACTTT	CASSPRTGINSPLHF
13	NA	TRBV9	NA	TRBJ1-1	TGTGCCAGCAGCGTAGGTAGAGGAACTGAAGCTTTCTTT	CASSVGRGTEAFF
15	NA	TRBV7-9	NA	TRBJ2-5	TGTGCCAGCAGCGGCCGGGACATGGTTTGGGAGACCCAGTACTTC	CASSGRDMVWETQYF
17	NA	TRBV1	NA	TRBJ2-3	NA	CTSSQDSVAGGTDTQYF
14	NA	TRBV7-9	NA	TRBJ1-1	TGTGCCAGCAGCCCCCGGAAGGCCGACGAGGTGGCTTTCTTT	CASSPRKADEVAFF
14	TRBD1	TRBV7-8	NA	TRBJ1-1	TGTGCCAGCAGCTTAGCACAGGGGGCAGTTGAAGCTTTCTTT	CASSLAQGAVEAFF
16	TRBD1	TRBV6-6	many	TRBJ1-5	TGTGCCAGCAGTAACTCCGCAGGGGGAGAAAGTCAGCCCCAGCATTTT	CASSNSAGGESQPQHF
17	NA	TRBV18	NA	TRBJ2-3	TGTGCCAGCTCACCCCAGGAGGGACGGAGGAGCACAGATACGCAGTATTTT	CASSPQEGRRSTDTQYF
13	NA	TRBV7-6	NA	TRBJ2-7	TGTGCCAGCAGCCTCACAGGGCCCGGGGAGCAGTACTTC	CASSLTGPGEQYF
15	NA	TRBV2	NA	TRBJ2-1	TGTGCCAGCAGTGGTCAGGACACACGAGGCAATGAGCAGTTCTTC	CASSGQDTRGNEQFF
17	TRBD1	TRBV4-1	NA	TRBJ2-7	TGCGCCAGCAGCCAAGAGGGTCCGGGACAGGGTGCCTACGAGCAGTACTTC	CASSQEGPGQGAYEQYF
16	TRBD1	TRBV5-1	NA	TRBJ2-7	TGCGCCAGCAGCCCCACAGGGACAGGTGGTTCCTACGAGCAGTACTTC	CASSPTGTGGSYEQYF
18	TRBD1	TRBV29-1	NA	TRBJ1-5	TGCAGCGTTGACCGAAACAGGGGGGCAGTTAATAGCAATCAGCCCCAGCATTTT	CSVDRNRGAVNSNQPQHF
13	TRBD1	TRBV11-2	NA	TRBJ2-7	TGTGCCAGCAGCCGGACAGGGAACTACGAGCAGTACTTC	CASSRTGNYEQYF
14	NA	TRBV9	NA	TRBJ2-7	TGTGCCAGCAGCGTAGGCAGGTTCTTTCACGAGCAGTACTTC	CASSVGRFFHEQYF
15	NA	TRBV6-1	NA	TRBJ1-5	TGTGCCAGCAGTGAATCTTGGGCAGCCCATCAGCCCCAGCATTTT	CASSESWAAHQPQHF
14	NA	TRBV6-6	NA	TRBJ1-6	TGTGCCAGCAGTTATGAGAACTATAATTCACCCCTCCACTTT	CASSYENYNSPLHF
14	NA	TRBV19	NA	TRBJ1-4	TGTGCCAGTAGTAATCTGCAGGGGAATGAAAAACTGTTTTTT	CASSNLQGNEKLFF
16	TRBD1	TRBV4-1	NA	TRBJ1-5	TGCGCCAGCAGCCAAGGAGTAAGACAGGGGGTTCAGCCCCAGCATTTT	CASSQGVRQGVQPQHF
17	TRBD1	TRBV2	NA	TRBJ1-6	TGTGCCAGCTCCTTCTTGCCCCAACAGGGGAGTAATTCACCCCTCCACTTT	CASSFLPQQGSNSPLHF
14	NA	TRBV6-6	NA	TRBJ2-5	TGTGCCAGCAGTCCCGGGACACAAAAAGAGACCCAGTACTTC	CASSPGTQKETQYF
14	TRBD1	TRBV27	NA	TRBJ1-5	TGTGCCAGCAGTTCGACAGGGAGCAATCAGCCCCAGCATTTT	CASSSTGSNQPQHF
14	TRBD1	TRBV6-5	NA	TRBJ1-6	TGTGCCAGCAGACTACAGGGGCTGAATTCACCCCTCCACTTT	CASRLQGLNSPLHF
17	NA	TRBV27	NA	TRBJ2-7	TGTGCCAGCAGTTTATCATCTGACAGGTTGGAACTCTACGAGCAGTACTTC	CASSLSSDRLELYEQYF
13	NA	TRBV6-1	NA	TRBJ1-2	TGTGCCAGCAGCGCAACAAATAACTATGGCTACACCTTC	CASSATNNYGYTF
17	TRBD1	TRBV7-6	NA	TRBJ2-1	TGTGCCAGCAGCCTATCGGGACAGAAATACTCCTACAATGAGCAGTTCTTC	CASSLSGQKYSYNEQFF
15	TRBD1	TRBV9	NA	TRBJ2-5	TGTGCCAGCAGCTCCTGGACAGGAAACCAAGAGACCCAGTACTTC	CASSSWTGNQETQYF
15	TRBD1	TRBV11-2	NA	TRBJ1-2	TGTGCCAGCAGCAATTGGGACAGCGTTAACTATGGCTACACCTTC	CASSNWDSVNYGYTF
15	NA	TRBV2	NA	TRBJ2-7	TGTGCCAGCAGTGAAGCCCCCGGGACACCTTACGAGCAGTACTTC	CASSEAPGTPYEQYF
14	TRBD1	TRBV13	NA	TRBJ2-1	TGTGCCAGCGAGGGACAGGGACGAGACAATGAGCAGTTCTTC	CASEGQGRDNEQFF
15	TRBD1	TRBV2	NA	TRBJ1-5	TGTGCCAGCAGTGGGGGGACAGGGGGGAATCAGCCCCAGCATTTT	CASSGGTGGNQPQHF
14	NA	TRBV30	once	TRBJ1-4	TGTGCCTGGAGTGGGTCGGCAACTAATGAAAAACTGTTTTTT	CAWSGSATNEKLFF
14	NA	TRBV4-1	NA	TRBJ2-7	TGCGCCAGCACCCCCCCTCCGGGAACCTACGAGCAGTACTTC	CASTPPPGTYEQYF
14	NA	TRBV7-9	NA	TRBJ1-2	TGTGCCAGCAGCAGAGACCAGGGTGCGAGTGGCTACACCTTC	CASSRDQGASGYTF
15	TRBD1	TRBV6-1	NA	TRBJ1-5	TGTGCCAGCAGTGAAGGCAGGGGGTTCAATCAGCCCCAGCATTTT	CASSEGRGFNQPQHF
14	TRBD1	TRBV6-1	NA	TRBJ2-7	TGTGCCAGCAGTGAATACCGGGACAGCTACGAGCAGTACTTC	CASSEYRDSYEQYF
12	TRBD1	TRBV9	NA	TRBJ1-1	TGTGCCAGCAGCAACTATTTCAGGGGGGCTTTCTTT	CASSNYFRGAFF
15	TRBD1	TRBV10-1	NA	TRBJ2-7	TGCGCCAGCAGTGAGGTCCCCACAGGGGTTAGGGAGCAGTACTTC	CASSEVPTGVREQYF
13	TRBD1	TRBV5-8	NA	TRBJ1-2	TGTGCCAGCAGCAGGGGGCTGGACTATGGCTACACCTTC	CASSRGLDYGYTF
17	TRBD2	TRBV4-1	once	TRBJ2-5	TGCGCCAGCAGCCAAGTCGTTCCAGCGGGGGGAGGGGAGACCCAGTACTTC	CASSQVVPAGGGETQYF
18	TRBD2	TRBV7-6	NA	TRBJ2-1	TGTGCCAGCAGCTTAGTCCGGGTTAGCGGGGGATCGGGTTATGAGCAGTTCTTC	CASSLVRVSGGSGYEQFF
14	NA	TRBV10-2	NA	TRBJ2-7	TGCGCCAGCAGTGAGTTTGGGGGCCCCTACGAGCAGTACTTC	CASSEFGGPYEQYF
14	NA	TRBV6-5	few	TRBJ2-7	TGTGCCAGCAGTTATTCCGGGACAAACTACGAGCAGTACTTC	CASSYSGTNYEQYF
18	NA	TRBV5-4	NA	TRBJ2-3	TGTGCCAGCAGCTTTAGGCGTGGCGGGGACCGCCGCACAGATACGCAGTATTTT	CASSFRRGGDRRTDTQYF
13	NA	TRBV5-8	NA	TRBJ2-7	TGTGCCAGCAGTTTCCAGGGGTCCTACGAGCAGTACTTC	CASSFQGSYEQYF
15	NA	TRBV9	NA	TRBJ2-7	TGTGCCAGCAGCCCCTCAGCGGACCCTTTTATTCGGCAGTACTTC	CASSPSADPFIRQYF
16	NA	TRBV5-1	NA	TRBJ2-3	TGCGCCAGCAGCTTGGTTCCAGGTTCTAGCACAGATACGCAGTATTTT	CASSLVPGSSTDTQYF
13	NA	TRBV2	NA	TRBJ2-5	TGTGCCAGCATGGGGGCCACCCTAGAGACCCAGTACTTC	CASMGATLETQYF